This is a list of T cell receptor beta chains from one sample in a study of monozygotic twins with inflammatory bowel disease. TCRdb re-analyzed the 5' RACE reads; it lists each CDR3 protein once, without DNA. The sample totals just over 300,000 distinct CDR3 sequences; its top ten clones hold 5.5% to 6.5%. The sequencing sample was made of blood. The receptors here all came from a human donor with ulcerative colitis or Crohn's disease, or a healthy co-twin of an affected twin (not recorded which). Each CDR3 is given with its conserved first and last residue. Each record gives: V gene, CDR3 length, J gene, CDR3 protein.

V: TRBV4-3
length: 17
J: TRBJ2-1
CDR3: CASSQDSGLAGMDEQFF

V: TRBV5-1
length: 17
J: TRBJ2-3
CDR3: CASSSPPGEVIVGTQYF

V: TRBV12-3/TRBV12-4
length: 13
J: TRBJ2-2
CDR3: CASSHPSSGELFF

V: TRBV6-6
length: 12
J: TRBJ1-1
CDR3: CASSPKNTEAFF

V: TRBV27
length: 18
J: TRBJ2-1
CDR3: CASTLRGASGSSYNEQFF

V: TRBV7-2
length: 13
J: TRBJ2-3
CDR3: CASSPKGADTQYF

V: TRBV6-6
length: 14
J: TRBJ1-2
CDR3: CASSYLPIIYGYTF

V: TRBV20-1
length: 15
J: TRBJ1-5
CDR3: CSARMTGIRNQPQHF

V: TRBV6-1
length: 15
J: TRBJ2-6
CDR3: CASSEWGSGANVLTF

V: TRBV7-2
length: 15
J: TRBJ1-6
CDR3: CASSLAGSYNSPLHF

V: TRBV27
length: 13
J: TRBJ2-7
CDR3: CASQGGSSYEQYF

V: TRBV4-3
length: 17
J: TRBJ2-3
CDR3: CASSQDMATGGADTQYF

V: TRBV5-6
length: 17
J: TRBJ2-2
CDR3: CASSFRQGGANTGELFF

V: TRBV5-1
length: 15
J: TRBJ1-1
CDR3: CASSLDAVQRSEAFF

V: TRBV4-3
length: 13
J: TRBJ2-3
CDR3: CASSQGLADTQYF

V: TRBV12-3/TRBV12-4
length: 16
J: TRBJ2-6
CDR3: CASSGGTGSGANVLTF

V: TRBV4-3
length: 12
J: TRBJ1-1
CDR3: CASSQGTAEAFF

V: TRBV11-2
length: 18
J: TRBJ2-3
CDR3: CASSLGTSGRRFTDTQYF

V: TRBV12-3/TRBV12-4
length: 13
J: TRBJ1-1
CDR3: CASSLPDRTEAFF

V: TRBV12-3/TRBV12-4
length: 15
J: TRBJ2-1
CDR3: CASSPPGQGNNEQFF

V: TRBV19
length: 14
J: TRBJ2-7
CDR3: CATSGRESSYEQYF

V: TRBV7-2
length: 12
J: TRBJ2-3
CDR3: CASSRASDTQYF

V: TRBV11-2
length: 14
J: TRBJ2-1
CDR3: CASSLDYAYNEQFF

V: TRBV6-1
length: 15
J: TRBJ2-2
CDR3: CASNPQGSNTGELFF

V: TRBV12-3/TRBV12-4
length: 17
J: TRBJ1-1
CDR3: CASSLAGLRTGSTEAFF

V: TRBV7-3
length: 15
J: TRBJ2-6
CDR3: CASSSGERGANVLTF

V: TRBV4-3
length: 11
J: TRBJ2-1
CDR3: CASSNWGEQFF

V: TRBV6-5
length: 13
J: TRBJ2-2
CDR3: CASSQNRGWELFF

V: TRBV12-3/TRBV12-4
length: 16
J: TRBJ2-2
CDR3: CASSPGATGGNGELFF

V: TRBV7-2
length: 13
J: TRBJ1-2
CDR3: CASSQPSLYGYTF

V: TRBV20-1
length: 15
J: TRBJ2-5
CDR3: CSARDLTSSQETQYF

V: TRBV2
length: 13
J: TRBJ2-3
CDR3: CASVRDSTDTQYF

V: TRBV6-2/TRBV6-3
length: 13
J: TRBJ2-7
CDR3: CASSHLLASEQYF

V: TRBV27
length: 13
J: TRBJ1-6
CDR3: CASRDKENSPLHF

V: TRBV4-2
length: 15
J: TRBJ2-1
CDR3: CASSQDPIRGGPRFF

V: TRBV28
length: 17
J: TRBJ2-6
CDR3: CASSLWGSSAGANVLTF

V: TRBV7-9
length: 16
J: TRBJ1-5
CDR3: CASPRGEFDSNQPQHF

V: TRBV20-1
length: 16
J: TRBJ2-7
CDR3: CSASSTLVGTSYEQYF

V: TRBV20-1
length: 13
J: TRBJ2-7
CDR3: CSAPLSGRFEQYF

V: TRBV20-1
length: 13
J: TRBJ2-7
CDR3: CSAPRDIAIEQYF

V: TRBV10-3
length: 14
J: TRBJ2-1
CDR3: CAITREGTYNEQFF

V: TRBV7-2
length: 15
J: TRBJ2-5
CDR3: CASSPSGGNQETQYF

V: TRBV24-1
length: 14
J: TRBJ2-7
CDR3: CATSDSGGGYKQYF

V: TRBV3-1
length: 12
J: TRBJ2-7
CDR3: CASSQDSEVQYF

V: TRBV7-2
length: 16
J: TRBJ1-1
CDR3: CASSYSSGTVNTEAFF

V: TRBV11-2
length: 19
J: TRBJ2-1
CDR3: CASSSPARSSGGSAKEQFF

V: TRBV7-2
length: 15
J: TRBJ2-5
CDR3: CASSLSQGAQETQYF

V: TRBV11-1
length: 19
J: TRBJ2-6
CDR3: CASSLADRHNTPGANVLTF